The T cell receptor (beta chain) described here comes from a study of control samples from healthy donors and cancer patients. The CDR3 covers 12 residues. The germline V and J ends were trimmed by 4 bases and 14 bases, with 17 bases remaining between them. Germline V gives CDR1 SGHTA, CDR2 FQGNSA. Only in-frame clones appear in the TCRdb table, and some are missing; sequencing was by immunoSEQ multiplex PCR. The data contain about 160,000 clones, about 94% of them seen just once; the ten biggest clones take up 14%. This clone was picked up one time. The material sequenced was PBMCs. This TCR was recovered from a man aged 55 to 69 with colorectal cancer. The chain uses TRBV7-2 and TRBJ1-2; TRBD1 might be the D (6 bases). This chain's CDR3 is CASSSPNRDQTF. Here the CDR3 DNA reads TGTGCCAGCAGCTCGCCAAACAGGGATCAAACCTTC.